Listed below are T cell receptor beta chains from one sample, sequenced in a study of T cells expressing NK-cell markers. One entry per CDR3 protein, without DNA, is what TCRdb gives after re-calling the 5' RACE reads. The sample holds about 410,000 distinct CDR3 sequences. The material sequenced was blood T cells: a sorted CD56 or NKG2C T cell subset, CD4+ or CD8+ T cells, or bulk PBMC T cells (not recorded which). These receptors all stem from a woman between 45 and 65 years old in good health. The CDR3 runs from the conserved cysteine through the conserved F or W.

cdr3_aa: CATANPSIPRAGGEGTQYF
j_call: TRBJ2-5
v_call: TRBV7-9

cdr3_aa: CASSYSIIRANTGELFF
j_call: TRBJ2-2
v_call: TRBV6-5

cdr3_aa: CASKPGGGQGDGYTF
j_call: TRBJ1-2
v_call: TRBV12-3/TRBV12-4

cdr3_aa: CSATGQQETQYF
j_call: TRBJ2-5
v_call: TRBV20-1

cdr3_aa: CASRLIAGIGYNEQFF
j_call: TRBJ2-1
v_call: TRBV12-3/TRBV12-4

cdr3_aa: CASHRGPLNTEAFF
j_call: TRBJ1-1
v_call: TRBV6-5

cdr3_aa: CASSTLGRTEAFF
j_call: TRBJ1-1
v_call: TRBV10-1

cdr3_aa: CASRKGVDTGELFF
j_call: TRBJ2-2
v_call: TRBV5-1

cdr3_aa: CASSFWGTKSPTDTQYF
j_call: TRBJ2-3
v_call: TRBV7-9

cdr3_aa: CASSQDWGLGQPQHF
j_call: TRBJ1-5
v_call: TRBV4-1

cdr3_aa: CASSPGTGRTGELFF
j_call: TRBJ2-2
v_call: TRBV5-1

cdr3_aa: CASSVGPRTDRGLGSYNEQFF
j_call: TRBJ2-1
v_call: TRBV9

cdr3_aa: CASSLIINEKLFF
j_call: TRBJ1-4
v_call: TRBV12-3/TRBV12-4

cdr3_aa: CAWSVGAGEQFF
j_call: TRBJ2-1
v_call: TRBV30

cdr3_aa: CASSLTTSRSTDTQYF
j_call: TRBJ2-3
v_call: TRBV7-2

cdr3_aa: CASSYEITGAPYNEQFF
j_call: TRBJ2-1
v_call: TRBV11-3

cdr3_aa: CATSSVDQESVIQYF
j_call: TRBJ2-4
v_call: TRBV15

cdr3_aa: CASSFPQGKAFF
j_call: TRBJ1-1
v_call: TRBV12-3/TRBV12-4

cdr3_aa: CSALLTFAGRSSYNEQFF
j_call: TRBJ2-1
v_call: TRBV20-1

cdr3_aa: CASSRDRDTDTQYF
j_call: TRBJ2-3
v_call: TRBV7-9

cdr3_aa: CSAHPMAGRTDTQYF
j_call: TRBJ2-3
v_call: TRBV20-1

cdr3_aa: CSAREPAGGRNGELFF
j_call: TRBJ2-2
v_call: TRBV20-1

cdr3_aa: CASSEGTGGYEQFF
j_call: TRBJ2-1
v_call: TRBV12-3/TRBV12-4

cdr3_aa: CASRRGPDLRETQYF
j_call: TRBJ2-5
v_call: TRBV6-5

cdr3_aa: CASSYTGGYSYEQYF
j_call: TRBJ2-7
v_call: TRBV11-2

cdr3_aa: CASSLGLQGGNEQFF
j_call: TRBJ2-1
v_call: TRBV5-1

cdr3_aa: CSVDSGRGGGYNEQFF
j_call: TRBJ2-1
v_call: TRBV29-1

cdr3_aa: CASSQDKGVYNDEQFF
j_call: TRBJ2-1
v_call: TRBV3-1

cdr3_aa: CSVEGSGVHSYEQYF
j_call: TRBJ2-7
v_call: TRBV29-1

cdr3_aa: CASSQGGPTPGELFF
j_call: TRBJ2-2
v_call: TRBV12-3/TRBV12-4

cdr3_aa: CATSSKQGTRRISTDTQYF
j_call: TRBJ2-3
v_call: TRBV15

cdr3_aa: CASSAPGQGTDTQYF
j_call: TRBJ2-3
v_call: TRBV19

cdr3_aa: CASSLVGGARNSYNEQFF
j_call: TRBJ2-1
v_call: TRBV5-1

cdr3_aa: CASSQEGQGTGELFF
j_call: TRBJ2-2
v_call: TRBV3-1

cdr3_aa: CAISNIAGAIYEQYF
j_call: TRBJ2-7
v_call: TRBV10-3

cdr3_aa: CASSPDLQGAGEKLFF
j_call: TRBJ1-4
v_call: TRBV12-3/TRBV12-4

cdr3_aa: CSARYEEGIADTQYF
j_call: TRBJ2-3
v_call: TRBV20-1

cdr3_aa: CSASSPGLRGEQYF
j_call: TRBJ2-7
v_call: TRBV20-1

cdr3_aa: CASSFGFRGSYIRVEQYF
j_call: TRBJ2-7
v_call: TRBV7-2

cdr3_aa: CASSEAGTVGAAGELFF
j_call: TRBJ2-2
v_call: TRBV6-1

cdr3_aa: CASSWGQTTDTQYF
j_call: TRBJ2-3
v_call: TRBV5-1

cdr3_aa: CASSRVGGRAGEQFF
j_call: TRBJ2-1
v_call: TRBV11-2

cdr3_aa: CSAGDSGLNNEQFF
j_call: TRBJ2-1
v_call: TRBV20-1

cdr3_aa: CSVEEASGRYF
j_call: TRBJ2-4
v_call: TRBV29-1

cdr3_aa: CASSRGTGEQFF
j_call: TRBJ2-1
v_call: TRBV5-1

cdr3_aa: CAIRKGGDTQYF
j_call: TRBJ2-3
v_call: TRBV10-3

cdr3_aa: CASSLAGRANEQFF
j_call: TRBJ2-1
v_call: TRBV7-8

cdr3_aa: CASSTTLRTVEHIEAFF
j_call: TRBJ1-1
v_call: TRBV12-3/TRBV12-4